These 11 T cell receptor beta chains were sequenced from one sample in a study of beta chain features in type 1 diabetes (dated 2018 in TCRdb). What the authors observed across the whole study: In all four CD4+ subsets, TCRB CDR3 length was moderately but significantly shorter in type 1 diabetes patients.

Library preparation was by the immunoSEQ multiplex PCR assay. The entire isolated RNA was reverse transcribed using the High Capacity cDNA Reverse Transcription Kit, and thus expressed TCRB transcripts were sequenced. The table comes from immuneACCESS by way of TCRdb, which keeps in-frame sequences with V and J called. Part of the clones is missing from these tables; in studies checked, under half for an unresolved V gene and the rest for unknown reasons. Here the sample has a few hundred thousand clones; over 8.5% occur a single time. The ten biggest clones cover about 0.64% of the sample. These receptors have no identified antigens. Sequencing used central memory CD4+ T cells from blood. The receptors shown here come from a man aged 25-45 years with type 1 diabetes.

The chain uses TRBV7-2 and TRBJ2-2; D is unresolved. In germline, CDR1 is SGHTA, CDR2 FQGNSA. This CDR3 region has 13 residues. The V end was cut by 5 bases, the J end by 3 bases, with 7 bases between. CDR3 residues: CASSPQHTGELFF. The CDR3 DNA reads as TGTGCCAGCAGCCCCCAGCACACCGGGGAGCTGTTTTTT.

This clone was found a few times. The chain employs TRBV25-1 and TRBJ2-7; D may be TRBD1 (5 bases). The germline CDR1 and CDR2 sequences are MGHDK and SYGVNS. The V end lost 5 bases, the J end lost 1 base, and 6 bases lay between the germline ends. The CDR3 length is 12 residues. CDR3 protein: CASSRQSYEQYF. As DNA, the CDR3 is TGTGCCAGCAGTCGACAGTCCTACGAGCAGTACTTC.

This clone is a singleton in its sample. The CDR3 loop reads CATSASGRETQYF. The CDR3 region has the DNA TGCGCCACTTCAGCAAGCGGTAGGGAGACCCAGTACTTC. The chain combines TRBV10-2 with TRBJ2-5, with D maybe TRBD2 (5 bases). The CDR3 loop spans 13 amino acids. Germline assignment: CDR1 WSHSY and CDR2 SAAADI. V lost 10 bases to trimming and J lost 5 bases, with 17 bases between them.

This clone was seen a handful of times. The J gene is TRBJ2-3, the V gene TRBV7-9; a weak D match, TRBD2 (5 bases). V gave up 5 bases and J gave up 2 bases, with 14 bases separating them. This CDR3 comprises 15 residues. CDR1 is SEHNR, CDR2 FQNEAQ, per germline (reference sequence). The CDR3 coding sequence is TGTGCCAGCAGCCCTACCGGACTGATCACAGATACGCAGTATTTT. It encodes CASSPTGLITDTQYF.

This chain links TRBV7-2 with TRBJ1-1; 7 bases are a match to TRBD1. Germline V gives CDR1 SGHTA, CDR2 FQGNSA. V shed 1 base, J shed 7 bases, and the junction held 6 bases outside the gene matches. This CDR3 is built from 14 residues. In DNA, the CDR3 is TGTGCCAGCAGCTTAGTGACGACAGGGTATGAAGCTTTCTTT. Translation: CASSLVTTGYEAFF.

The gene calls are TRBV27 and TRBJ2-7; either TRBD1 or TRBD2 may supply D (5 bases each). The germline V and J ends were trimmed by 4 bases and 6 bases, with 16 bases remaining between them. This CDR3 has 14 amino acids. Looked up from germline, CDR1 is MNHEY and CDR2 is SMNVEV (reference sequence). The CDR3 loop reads CASSWGRDPGEQYF. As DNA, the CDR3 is TGTGCCAGCAGTTGGGGCCGGGACCCCGGCGAGCAGTACTTC.

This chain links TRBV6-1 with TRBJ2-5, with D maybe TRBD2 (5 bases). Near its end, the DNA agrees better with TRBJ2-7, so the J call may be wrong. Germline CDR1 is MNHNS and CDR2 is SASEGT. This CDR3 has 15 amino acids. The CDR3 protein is CASSEVGGSSYEQYF. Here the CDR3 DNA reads TGTGCCAGCAGTGAAGTTGGCGGGTCCTCCTACGAGCAGTACTTC.

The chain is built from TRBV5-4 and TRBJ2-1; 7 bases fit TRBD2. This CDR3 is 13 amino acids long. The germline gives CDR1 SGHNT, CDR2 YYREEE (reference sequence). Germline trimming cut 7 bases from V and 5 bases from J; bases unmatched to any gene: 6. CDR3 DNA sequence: TGTGCCAGCGGGGAGGGGATCCACAATGAGCAGTTCTTC. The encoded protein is CASGEGIHNEQFF.

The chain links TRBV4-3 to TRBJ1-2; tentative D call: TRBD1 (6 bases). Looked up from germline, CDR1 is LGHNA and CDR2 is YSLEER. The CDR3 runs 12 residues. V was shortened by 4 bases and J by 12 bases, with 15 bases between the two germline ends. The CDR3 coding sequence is TGCGCCAGCAGCCCTTTGGGGGCATGGCACACCTTC. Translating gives CASSPLGAWHTF.

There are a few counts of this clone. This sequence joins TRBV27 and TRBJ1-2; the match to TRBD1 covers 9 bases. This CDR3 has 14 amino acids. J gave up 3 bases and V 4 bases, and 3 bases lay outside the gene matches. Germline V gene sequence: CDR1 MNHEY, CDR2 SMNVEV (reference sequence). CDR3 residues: CASSSTGGDYGYTF. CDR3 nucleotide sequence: TGTGCCAGCAGTTCCACAGGGGGCGACTATGGCTACACCTTC.

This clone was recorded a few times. The CDR3, as DNA: TGTGCCAGCAGCCTGAGGACAGGGATTAGGTACGAGCAGTACTTC. Translated: CASSLRTGIRYEQYF. The chain is built from TRBV14 and TRBJ2-7; 8 bases match TRBD1. This CDR3 is built from 15 residues. The V gene end was trimmed by 4 bases and the J gene end by 4 bases; junction bases not matched to a gene: 9. Germline V gene data show CDR1 as SGHDN and CDR2 as FVKESK. Combining the CDR3 with reference TRBV14 and TRBJ2-7 gives the whole variable domain EAGVTQFPSHSVIEKGQTVTLRCDPISGHDNLYWYRRVMGKEIKFLLHFVKESKQDESGMPNNRFLAERTGGTYSTLKVQPAELEDSGVYFCASSLRTGIRYEQYFGPGTRLTVT.